Listed here is a single TCR beta chain. Its target is unknown. Through template switching, a universal primer site was introduced, and the cDNA contained unique molecular identifiers. TCRdb reprocessed the 5' RACE reads with MiXCR, giving one entry per CDR3 protein. The sample records fewer than 550,000 distinct CDR3 sequences, approximately 14% being singletons. Trimming left V 1 base short and J 10 bases short, with 11 bases between. Germline assignment: CDR1 SQVTM and CDR2 ANQGSEA. There are 12 residues in the CDR3. This sample stems from a study of identical twins. No donor was unhealthy or non-Caucasian. Points from the study as a whole: Modelling underestimated the level of out-of-frame TCR alpha sharing observed in monozygotic twins. High-abundance cord blood beta clonotypes had fewer insertions; memory repertoires showed none.

The same sample was also studied in work on yellow fever vaccine responses in identical twins.

What was sequenced was CD4+ T cells sorted from blood. This sequence originates from a woman aged 18 to 35 in good health. The chain links TRBV29-1 to TRBJ2-1; D is uncertain. CDR3: CSVEANRLEQFF. DNA of the CDR3: TGCAGCGTTGAAGCCAACCGCTTAGAGCAGTTCTTC.